This paragraph covers one T cell receptor beta chain sequence. Its antigen remains unknown. Some clones are missing from TCRdb's copy, which holds only in-frame ones; the method was immunoSEQ multiplex PCR. The sample holds around 17,000 clones, approximately 79% seen once. With 2 bases removed from V and 6 bases from J, the gap between germline ends came to 12 bases. Germline V gene lookup returns CDR1 SGHDN and CDR2 FVKESK. The CDR3 is made up of 14 amino acids. The sample belongs to a study of graft-versus-host responses after intestinal transplantation. Study-level background: Each transplant was multivisceral, liver-intestinal, or isolated intestinal.

Study results and limitations: GvH clonotypes were identified within recipient marrow, with a subset emerging first in ileum or blood. There was an association between peak levels of circulating GvH clones and early post-transplant HvG declines. Clonal ratios of graft-versus-host to host-versus-graft in allografts were high for patients exhibiting graft-donor T cell macrochimerism.

Lymphocytes (intraepithelial and lamina propria) were released by processing the graft tissue. The sequencing here drew on ileum tissue, taken 17 days after transplant. This clonotype was obtained from a human patient who received an intestinal transplant, so some T cells may come from the graft donor. The genes are TRBV14 and TRBJ2-3; D not certain. As DNA, the CDR3 is TGTGCCAGCAGCCAACGTGTGTGGGGTGATACGCAGTATTTT. Translation gives CASSQRVWGDTQYF.